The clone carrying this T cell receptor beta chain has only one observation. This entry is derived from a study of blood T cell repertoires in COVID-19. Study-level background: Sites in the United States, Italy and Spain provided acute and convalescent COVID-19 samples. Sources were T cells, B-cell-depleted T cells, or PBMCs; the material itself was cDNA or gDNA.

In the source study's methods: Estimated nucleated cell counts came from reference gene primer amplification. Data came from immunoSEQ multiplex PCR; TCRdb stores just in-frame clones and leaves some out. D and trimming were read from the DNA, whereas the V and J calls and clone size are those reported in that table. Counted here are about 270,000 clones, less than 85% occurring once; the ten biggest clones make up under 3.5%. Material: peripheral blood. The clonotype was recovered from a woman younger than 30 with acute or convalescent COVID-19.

CDR3 residues: CAWLGLTNSPLHF. The DNA for the CDR3 is TGTGCCTGGTTGGGACTCACCAATTCACCCCTCCACTTT. The chain employs TRBV30 and TRBJ1-6, with a tentative D call TRBD1 (5 bases). The CDR3 sequence is 13 residues long. Germline values: CDR1 GTSNPN, CDR2 SVGIG (reference sequence). Trimming took off 5 bases at V and 7 bases at J, with 12 bases between the two ends.